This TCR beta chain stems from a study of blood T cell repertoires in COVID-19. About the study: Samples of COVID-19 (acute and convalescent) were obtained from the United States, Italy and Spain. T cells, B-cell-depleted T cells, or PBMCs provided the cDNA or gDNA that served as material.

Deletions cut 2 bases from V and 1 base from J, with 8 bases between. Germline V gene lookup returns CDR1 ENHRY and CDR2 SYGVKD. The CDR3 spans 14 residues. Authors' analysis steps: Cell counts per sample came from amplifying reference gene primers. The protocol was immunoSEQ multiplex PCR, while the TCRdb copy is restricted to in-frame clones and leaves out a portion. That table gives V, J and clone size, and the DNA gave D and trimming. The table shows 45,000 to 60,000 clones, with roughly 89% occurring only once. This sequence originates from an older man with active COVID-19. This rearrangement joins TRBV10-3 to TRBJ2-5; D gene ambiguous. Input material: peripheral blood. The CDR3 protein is CAISEIRVQETQYF. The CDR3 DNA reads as TGTGCCATCAGTGAGATACGGGTCCAAGAGACCCAGTACTTC.